This T cell receptor beta chain emerged from a study of identical twins. TCRdb recomputed calls from the 5' RACE reads with MiXCR, one row per CDR3 protein. The profile shows 500,000 or so distinct CDR3 sequences, roughly an eighth of them singletons. CDR1 is SNHLY and CDR2 is FYNNEI in the germline V gene. Trimming took off 4 bases at V and 1 base at J, with 8 bases between the two ends. This CDR3 has 14 residues. There are many counts of this clonotype. These records were also assigned to another study, of yellow fever vaccine responses in identical twins.

The receptor was isolated from a woman under 30 in good health. The specimen was CD4+ T cells sorted from blood. The chain is built from TRBV2 and TRBJ1-5; D gene uncertain. CDR3 sequence (DNA): TGTGCCAGCAGTGCTGGCGGGAGCAATCAGCCCCAGCATTTT. It codes for CASSAGGSNQPQHF.